These T cell receptor beta chains were read from a single sample in a study of blood T cells in healthy people across ages. Via MiXCR, TCRdb re-called the 5' RACE reads, giving one row per CDR3 protein. The sample records more than 800,000 distinct CDR3 sequences, 35% to 55% being singletons. Material for sequencing was blood. These receptors were obtained from a woman aged 55 to 70 in good health. The conserved cysteine and the conserved F or W are not part of the CDR3 here.

cdr3_aa	v_call	j_call
ASSFKDGTEAF	TRBV5-1	TRBJ1-1
SARGSENTEAF	TRBV20-1	TRBJ1-1
ASSSGYETQY	TRBV27	TRBJ2-5
ASSSFRQGAWETQY	TRBV12-3/TRBV12-4	TRBJ2-5
ASSKRGSTDTQY	TRBV14	TRBJ2-3
ASSLVGTGSYGYT	TRBV11-2	TRBJ1-2
ASRTGQSSYNEQF	TRBV7-9	TRBJ2-1
ASSLNTGIEQY	TRBV27	TRBJ2-7
ASCRTSGITDTQY	TRBV27	TRBJ2-3
SVEDVGTGAREKLF	TRBV29-1	TRBJ1-4